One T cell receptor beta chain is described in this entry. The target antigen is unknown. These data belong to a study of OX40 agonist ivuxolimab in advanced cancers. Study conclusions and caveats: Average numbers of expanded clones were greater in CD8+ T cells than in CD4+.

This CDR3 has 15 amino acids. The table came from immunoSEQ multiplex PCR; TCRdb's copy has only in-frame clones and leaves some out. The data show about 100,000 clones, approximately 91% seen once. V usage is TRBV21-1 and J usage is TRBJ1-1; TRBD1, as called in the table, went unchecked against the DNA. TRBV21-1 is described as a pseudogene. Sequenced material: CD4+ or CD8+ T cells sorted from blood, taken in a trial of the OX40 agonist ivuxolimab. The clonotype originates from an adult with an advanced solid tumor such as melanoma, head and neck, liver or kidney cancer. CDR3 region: CASTSKRTGNTEAFF. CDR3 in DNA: TGTGCCAGCACCTCAAAGAGGACAGGGAACACTGAAGCTTTCTTT.